This T cell receptor beta chain came from a study of blood T cell repertoires in COVID-19. Whole-study context: Acute-phase and convalescent COVID-19 samples originated in the United States, Italy and Spain. From T cells, B-cell-depleted T cells, or PBMCs came the material, which was cDNA or gDNA.

Source study methods: Counts of nucleated cells, estimated from reference gene primer amplification, were obtained. TCRdb's table, derived via immunoSEQ multiplex PCR, lists solely in-frame clones and lacks some. V, J and clone size were drawn from that table, and D and trimming were deduced from the DNA. This sample has about 110,000 clones, with about nine tenths found just once. The CDR3 totals 14 residues. Germline CDR1 KGHSH, CDR2 LQKENI. With 5 bases removed from V and 3 bases from J, the gap between germline ends came to 14 bases. Input material: peripheral blood. The sequence came from a man aged 50 or older with active or convalescent COVID-19. The chain has TRBV18 and TRBJ2-7; D might be TRBD2 (5 bases). CDR3 region: CASSGIATLYEQYF. The CDR3 nucleotides are TGTGCCAGCTCAGGAATAGCGACACTCTACGAGCAGTACTTC.